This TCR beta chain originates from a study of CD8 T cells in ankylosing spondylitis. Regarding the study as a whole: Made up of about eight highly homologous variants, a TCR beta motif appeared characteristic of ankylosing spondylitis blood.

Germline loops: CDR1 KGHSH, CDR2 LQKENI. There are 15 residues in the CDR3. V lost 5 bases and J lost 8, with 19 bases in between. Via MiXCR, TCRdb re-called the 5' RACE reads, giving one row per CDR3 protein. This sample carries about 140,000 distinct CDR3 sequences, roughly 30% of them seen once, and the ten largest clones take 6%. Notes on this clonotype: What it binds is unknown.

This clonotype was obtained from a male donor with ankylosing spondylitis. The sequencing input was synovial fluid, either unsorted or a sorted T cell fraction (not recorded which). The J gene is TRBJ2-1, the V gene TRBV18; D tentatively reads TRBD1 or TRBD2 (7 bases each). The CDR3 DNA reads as TGTGCCAGCTCATCCAGGGGGGGATTCGTCGATGAGCAGTTCTTC. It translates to CASSSRGGFVDEQFF.